The rows below give T cell receptor beta chains drawn from one sample of a study of early T cells in non-severe SARS-CoV-2 infection. One entry per CDR3 protein, called by TCRdb with MiXCR from the 5' RACE reads. The data hold about 56,000 distinct CDR3 sequences, with 10% to 15% observed a single time. Sequencing input: whole blood. These receptors were obtained from an adult who was a healthcare worker with PCR-confirmed SARS-CoV-2 infection or an uninfected control (not recorded which). CDR3s include the opening cysteine and the closing phenylalanine or tryptophan. The D gene is left open where the match is weak. The size of a clone is reported for some rows only, either as once, few or many, or as a class for expanded clones.

j_gene	v_gene	d_gene	abundance	CDR3aa	CDR3nt
TRBJ2-2	TRBV7-3	.	many	CASSVGDMDTGELFF	TGTGCCAGCAGCGTAGGGGATATGGACACCGGGGAGCTGTTTTTT
TRBJ2-6	TRBV25-1	.	many	CASTDGRYSGANVLTF	TGTGCCAGCACCGATGGGCGGTACTCTGGGGCCAACGTCCTGACTTTC
TRBJ1-1	TRBV12-3/TRBV12-4	TRBD1	many	CASSPGGTEAFF	TGTGCCAGCAGCCCAGGGGGTACTGAAGCTTTCTTT
TRBJ2-1	TRBV20-1	TRBD2	many	CSARGLAGYNEQFF	TGCAGTGCTAGAGGACTAGCGGGGTACAATGAGCAGTTCTTC
TRBJ1-3	TRBV7-3	TRBD1	many	CASSPTPGQGGNTIYF	TGTGCCAGCAGCCCTACCCCGGGACAGGGAGGAAACACCATATATTTT
TRBJ1-1	TRBV6-5	.	many	CASRSRGGPGTEAFF	TGTGCCAGCCGTTCCCGGGGGGGGCCTGGAACTGAAGCTTTCTTT
TRBJ1-1	TRBV29-1	.	few	CSVGTNTEAFF	TGCAGCGTTGGGACGAACACTGAAGCTTTCTTT
TRBJ2-5	TRBV2	.	.	CATVDGAGTQYF	TGTGCCACCGTGGACGGGGCGGGGACCCAGTACTTC
TRBJ2-1	TRBV7-9	TRBD2	many	CASTPGGKTSGGVGDNEQFF	TGTGCCAGCACCCCAGGGGGGAAAACTAGCGGGGGAGTAGGCGACAATGAGCAGTTCTTC
TRBJ1-2	TRBV5-6	.	.	CASSAGQNYGYTF	TGTGCCAGCAGCGCGGGACAAAACTATGGCTACACCTTC
TRBJ2-7	TRBV7-2	TRBD2	few	CASSSGTSPPYEQYF	TGTGCCAGCAGCTCAGGGACTAGTCCACCTTACGAGCAGTACTTC
TRBJ2-1	TRBV7-8	TRBD1	many	CASSPLRVSYVGGGNEQFF	TGTGCCAGCAGCCCACTTAGAGTTTCGTACGTAGGGGGCGGGAATGAGCAGTTCTTC
TRBJ2-5	TRBV11-3	.	few	CASSFREETQYF	TGTGCCAGCAGTTTCCGAGAAGAGACCCAGTACTTC
TRBJ2-4	TRBV7-2	.	many	CASSSGSSNQNIQYF	TGTGCCAGCAGCTCAGGGTCCTCCAACCAAAACATTCAGTACTTC
TRBJ2-5	TRBV5-4	.	many	CASSLRTDQETQYF	TGTGCCAGCAGCTTACGGACGGACCAAGAGACCCAGTACTTC
TRBJ2-2	TRBV6-1	.	many	CASSAKGGTGELFF	TGTGCCAGCAGTGCCAAAGGGGGCACCGGGGAGCTGTTTTTT
TRBJ2-3	TRBV7-2	.	many	CASSLYPMGRTTDTQYF	TGTGCCAGCAGCTTATACCCCATGGGGCGGACCACAGATACGCAGTATTTT
TRBJ1-5	TRBV30	.	many	CAWSLMTVNQPQHF	TGTGCCTGGAGTCTGATGACAGTAAATCAGCCCCAGCATTTT
TRBJ2-1	TRBV5-1	.	many	CASSLGGSGVNEQFF	TGCGCCAGCAGCTTGGGAGGTTCGGGGGTGAATGAGCAGTTCTTC
TRBJ1-6	TRBV5-1	.	once	CASSPLTGYNSPLHF	TGCGCCAGCAGCCCTCTTACAGGGTATAATTCACCCCTCCACTTT
TRBJ2-4	TRBV10-2	.	.	CASSDTGLAKNIQYF	TGCGCCAGCAGTGACACAGGTCTAGCCAAAAACATTCAGTACTTC
TRBJ2-1	TRBV6-6	TRBD2	many	CASSYGTSGINEQFF	TGTGCCAGCAGTTACGGGACTAGCGGAATCAATGAGCAGTTCTTC
TRBJ2-6	TRBV9	TRBD2	few	CASSVAAGRATGANVLTF	TGTGCCAGCAGCGTAGCCGCCGGGAGGGCTACAGGGGCCAACGTCCTGACTTTC
TRBJ2-7	TRBV6-2/TRBV6-3	TRBD2	many	CASSYSGGTEQYF	TGTGCCAGCAGTTACTCCGGGGGGACCGAGCAGTACTTC
TRBJ2-2	TRBV24-1	.	few	CATSEPGQLTGELFF	TGTGCCACCAGTGAGCCGGGCCAACTCACCGGGGAGCTGTTTTTT
TRBJ2-3	TRBV5-1	TRBD2	few	CASSIAGSTDTQYF	TGCGCCAGCAGCATAGCGGGAAGCACAGATACGCAGTATTTT
TRBJ2-3	TRBV5-1	.	.	CASSYRGGGSTDTQYF	TGCGCCAGCAGCTACCGTGGTGGTGGGAGCACAGATACGCAGTATTTT
TRBJ2-3	TRBV7-9	TRBD2	many	CASSLRDYDTDTQYF	TGTGCCAGCAGCTTACGGGACTACGACACAGATACGCAGTATTTT
TRBJ2-3	TRBV12-3/TRBV12-4	.	many	CASSFNTHSSDTQYF	TGTGCCAGCAGTTTCAACACGCATAGCTCAGATACGCAGTATTTT
TRBJ2-1	TRBV11-3	.	few	CASSLDPGGANEQFF	TGTGCCAGCAGCTTAGATCCAGGAGGCGCGAATGAGCAGTTCTTC
TRBJ2-7	TRBV27	.	.	CASSPRLAGAVGAGDEQYF	TGTGCCAGCAGTCCACGCTTGGCAGGGGCCGTCGGGGCTGGGGACGAGCAGTACTTC
TRBJ1-1	TRBV28	.	many	CASQTVWNTEAFF	TGTGCCAGCCAGACAGTGTGGAACACTGAAGCTTTCTTT
TRBJ2-1	TRBV7-2	.	few	CASSLVTGRGRNEQFF	TGTGCCAGCAGCTTAGTGACAGGCAGAGGTCGCAATGAGCAGTTCTTC
TRBJ2-3	TRBV29-1	TRBD1	many	CSVVTGSTDTQYF	TGCAGCGTTGTGACAGGGAGCACAGATACGCAGTATTTT
TRBJ2-1	TRBV9	TRBD2	many	CASSLGLADGNEQFF	TGTGCCAGCAGCCTTGGACTAGCGGACGGGAATGAGCAGTTCTTC
TRBJ2-3	TRBV14	TRBD1	many	CASSRTGGISTDTQYF	TGTGCCAGCAGCCGCACAGGGGGGATCAGCACAGATACGCAGTATTTT
TRBJ2-3	TRBV14	.	.	CASSVLGSSTDTQYF	TGTGCCAGCAGCGTACTGGGAAGTAGCACAGATACGCAGTATTTT
TRBJ2-7	TRBV14	.	many	CASSQRLANIYEQYF	TGTGCCAGCAGCCAGCGCCTAGCGAATATCTACGAGCAGTACTTC
TRBJ2-5	TRBV7-7	TRBD2	many	CASSSSLGGGQETQYF	TGTGCTAGCAGCTCCTCGTTGGGCGGGGGCCAAGAGACCCAGTACTTC
TRBJ2-5	TRBV2	TRBD2	many	CASSEGGLQETQYF	TGTGCCAGCAGTGAGGGAGGGCTCCAAGAGACCCAGTACTTC
TRBJ2-7	TRBV11-3	.	many	CASTILGSRVHEQYF	TGTGCCAGCACCATCTTAGGGTCCAGGGTCCACGAGCAGTACTTC
TRBJ2-2	TRBV5-1	.	many	CASSLRPDEGELFF	TGCGCCAGCAGCTTGAGGCCGGACGAAGGGGAGCTGTTTTTT
TRBJ2-1	TRBV20-1	.	.	CSARDPGEDLYNEQFF	TGCAGTGCTAGAGATCCGGGGGAGGACCTCTACAATGAGCAGTTCTTC
TRBJ2-2	TRBV6-2/TRBV6-3	.	many	CASTPGAGELFF	TGTGCCAGCACCCCAGGAGCCGGGGAGCTGTTTTTT
TRBJ1-6	TRBV25-1	.	few	CASRREGLSPLHF	TGTGCCAGCCGCCGGGAAGGGCTATCACCCCTCCACTTT